These 3 T cell receptor beta chains came from one sample sequenced in a study of patients and donors after allogeneic stem cell transplantation. One entry per CDR3 protein, called by TCRdb with MiXCR from the RT-PCR reads. The repertoire holds roughly 200,000 distinct CDR3 sequences, with about 37% as singletons. The sequencing sample was made of blood, either unsorted or a sorted T cell fraction (not recorded which). These receptors originate from a human donor who was either an allogeneic HSCT recipient or a stem cell or donor lymphocyte infusion donor (not recorded which). It is not recorded whose cells these are; they may come from a transplant donor.

The chain is built from TRBV7-2 and TRBJ1-1; D uncertain. The CDR3 has 13 residues. CDR1 and CDR2 (germline): SGHTA, FQGNSA. The V end lost 7 bases, the J end lost 7 bases, and 16 bases lay between the germline ends. The CDR3 sequence is CASKPLLPGEAFF. DNA for the CDR3: TGTGCCAGCAAGCCCCTCTTACCGGGTGAAGCTTTCTTT.

This clonotype has only a few counts. V and J are TRBV4-3 and TRBJ1-1; no clear D. V dropped 1 base and J dropped 7 bases, with 13 bases sitting between them. The CDR3 consists of 14 residues. Germline loops: CDR1 LGHNA, CDR2 YSLEER. The CDR3 loop reads CASSQGLQADEAFF. CDR3 bases: TGCGCCAGCAGCCAAGGCCTGCAGGCGGATGAAGCTTTCTTT.

This clonotype has only a few counts. This chain links TRBV27 with TRBJ1-2, with 7 bases lining up with TRBD1. Trimming at V came to 3 bases and at J to 4 bases, leaving 2 bases not matched to a gene. The CDR3 length is 13 residues. Germline CDR1 reads MNHEY; CDR2 reads SMNVEV (reference sequence). CDR3: CASSFRQGYGYTF. The CDR3 DNA reads as TGTGCCAGCAGTTTCCGACAGGGCTATGGCTACACCTTC.